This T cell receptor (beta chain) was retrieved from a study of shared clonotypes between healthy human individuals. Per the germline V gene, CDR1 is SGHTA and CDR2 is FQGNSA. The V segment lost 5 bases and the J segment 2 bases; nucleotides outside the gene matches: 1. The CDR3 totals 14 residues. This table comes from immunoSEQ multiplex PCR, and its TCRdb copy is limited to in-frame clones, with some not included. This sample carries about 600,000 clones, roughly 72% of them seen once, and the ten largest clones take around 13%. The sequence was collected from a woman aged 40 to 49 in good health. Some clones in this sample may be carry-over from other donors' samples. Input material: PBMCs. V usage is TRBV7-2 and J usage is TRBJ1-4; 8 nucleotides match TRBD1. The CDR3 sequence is CASSRQGTNEKLFF. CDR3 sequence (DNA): TGTGCCAGCAGCAGACAGGGGACTAATGAAAAACTGTTTTTT.